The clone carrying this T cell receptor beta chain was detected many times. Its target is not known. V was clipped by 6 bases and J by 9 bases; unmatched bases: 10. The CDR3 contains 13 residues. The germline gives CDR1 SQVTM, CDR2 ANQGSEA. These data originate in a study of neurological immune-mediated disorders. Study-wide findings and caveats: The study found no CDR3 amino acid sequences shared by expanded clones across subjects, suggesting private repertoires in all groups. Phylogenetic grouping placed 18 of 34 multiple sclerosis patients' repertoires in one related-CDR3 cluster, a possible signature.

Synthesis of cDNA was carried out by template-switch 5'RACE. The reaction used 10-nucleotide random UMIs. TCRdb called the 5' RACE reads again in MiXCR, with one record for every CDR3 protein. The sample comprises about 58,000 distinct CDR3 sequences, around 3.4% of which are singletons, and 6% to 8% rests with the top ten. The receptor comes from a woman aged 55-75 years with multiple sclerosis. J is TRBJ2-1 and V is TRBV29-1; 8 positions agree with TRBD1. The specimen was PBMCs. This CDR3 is CSVATGVAGEQFF. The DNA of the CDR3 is TGCAGCGTGGCGACAGGGGTAGCAGGTGAGCAGTTCTTC.